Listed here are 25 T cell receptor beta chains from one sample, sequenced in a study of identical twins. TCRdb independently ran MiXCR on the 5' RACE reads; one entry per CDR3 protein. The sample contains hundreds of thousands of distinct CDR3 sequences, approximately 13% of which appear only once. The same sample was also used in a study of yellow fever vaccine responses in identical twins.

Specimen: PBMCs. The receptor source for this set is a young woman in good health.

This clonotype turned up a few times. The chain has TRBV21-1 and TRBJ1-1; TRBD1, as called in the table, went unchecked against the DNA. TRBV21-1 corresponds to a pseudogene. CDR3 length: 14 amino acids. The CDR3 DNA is TGTGCCAGCAGCAGCCGGGACAGGAACACTGAAGCTTTCTTT. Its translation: CASSSRDRNTEAFF.

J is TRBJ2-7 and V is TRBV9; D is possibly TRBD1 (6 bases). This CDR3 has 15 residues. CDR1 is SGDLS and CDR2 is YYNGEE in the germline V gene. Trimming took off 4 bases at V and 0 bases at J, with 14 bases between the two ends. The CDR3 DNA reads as TGTGCCAGCAGCCCCCAGGGGCACAGCTCCTACGAGCAGTACTTC. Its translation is CASSPQGHSSYEQYF.

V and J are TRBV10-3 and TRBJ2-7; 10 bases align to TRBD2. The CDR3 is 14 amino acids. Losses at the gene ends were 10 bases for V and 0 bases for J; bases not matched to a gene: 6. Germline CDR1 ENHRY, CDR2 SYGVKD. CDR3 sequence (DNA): TGTGCCACCTGGACTAGCGGAAGCTCCTACGAGCAGTACTTC. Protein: CATWTSGSSYEQYF.

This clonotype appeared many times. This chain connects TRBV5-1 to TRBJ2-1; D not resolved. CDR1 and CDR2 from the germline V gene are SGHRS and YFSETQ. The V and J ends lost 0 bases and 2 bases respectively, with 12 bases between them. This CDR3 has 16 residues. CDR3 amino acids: CASSLGWAIAYNEQFF. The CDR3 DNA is TGCGCCAGCAGCTTGGGGTGGGCAATAGCCTACAATGAGCAGTTCTTC. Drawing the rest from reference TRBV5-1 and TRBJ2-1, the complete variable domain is KAGVTQTPRYLIKTRGQQVTLSCSPISGHRSVSWYQQTPGQGLQFLFEYFSETQRNKGNFPGRFSGRQFSNSRSEMNVSTLELGDSALYLCASSLGWAIAYNEQFFGPGTRLTVL.

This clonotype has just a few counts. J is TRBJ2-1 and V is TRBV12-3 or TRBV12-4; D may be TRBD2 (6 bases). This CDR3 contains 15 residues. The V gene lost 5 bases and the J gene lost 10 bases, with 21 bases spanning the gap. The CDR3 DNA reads TGTGCCAGCAGTACCCTGGAGGGAAGCCTGGGGGAGCAGTTCTTC. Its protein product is CASSTLEGSLGEQFF.

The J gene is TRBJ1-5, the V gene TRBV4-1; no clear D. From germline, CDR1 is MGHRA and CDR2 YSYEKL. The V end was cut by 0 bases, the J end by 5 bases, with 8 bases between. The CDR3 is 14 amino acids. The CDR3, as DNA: TGCGCCAGCAGCCAAGATTTACCGTATCAGCCCCAGCATTTT. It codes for CASSQDLPYQPQHF.

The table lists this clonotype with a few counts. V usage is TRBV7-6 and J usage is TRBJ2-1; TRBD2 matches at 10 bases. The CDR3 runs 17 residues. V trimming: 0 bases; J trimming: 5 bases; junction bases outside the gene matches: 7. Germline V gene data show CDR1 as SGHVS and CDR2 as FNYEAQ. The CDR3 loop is CASSLAISGGSNNEQFF. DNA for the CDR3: TGTGCCAGCAGCTTAGCGATTAGCGGGGGGAGTAACAATGAGCAGTTCTTC.

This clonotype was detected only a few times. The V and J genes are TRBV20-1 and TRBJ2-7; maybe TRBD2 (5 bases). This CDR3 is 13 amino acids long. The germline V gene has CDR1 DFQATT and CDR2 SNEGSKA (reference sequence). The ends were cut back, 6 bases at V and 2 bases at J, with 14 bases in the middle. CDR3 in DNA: TGCAGTGCCGGCGGGCAGAGTCCCTACGAGCAGTACTTC. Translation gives CSAGGQSPYEQYF.

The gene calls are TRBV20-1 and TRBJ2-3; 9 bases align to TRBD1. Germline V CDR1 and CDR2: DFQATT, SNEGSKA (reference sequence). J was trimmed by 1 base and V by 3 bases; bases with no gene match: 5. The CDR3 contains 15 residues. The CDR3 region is CSASPRQGGTDTQYF. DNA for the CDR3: TGCAGTGCTAGTCCAAGACAGGGGGGCACAGATACGCAGTATTTT.

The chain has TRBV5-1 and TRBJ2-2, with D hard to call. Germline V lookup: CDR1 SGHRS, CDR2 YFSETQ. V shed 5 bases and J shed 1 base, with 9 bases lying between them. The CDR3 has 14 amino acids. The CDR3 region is CASREQVNTGELFF. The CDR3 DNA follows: TGCGCCAGCAGAGAGCAGGTGAACACCGGGGAGCTGTTTTTT.

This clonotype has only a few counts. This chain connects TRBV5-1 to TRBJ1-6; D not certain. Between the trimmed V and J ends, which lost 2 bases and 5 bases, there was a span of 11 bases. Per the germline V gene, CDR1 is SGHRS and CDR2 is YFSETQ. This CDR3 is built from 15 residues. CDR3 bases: TGCGCCAGCAGCTTCGTGGGAGCCAATAATTCACCCCTCCACTTT. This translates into CASSFVGANNSPLHF.

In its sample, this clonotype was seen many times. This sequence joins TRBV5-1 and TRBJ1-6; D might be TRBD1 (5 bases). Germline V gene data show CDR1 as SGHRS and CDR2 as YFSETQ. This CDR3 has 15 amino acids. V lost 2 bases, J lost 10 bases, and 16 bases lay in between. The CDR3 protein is CASSFGGGPNSPLHF. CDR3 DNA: TGCGCCAGCAGCTTTGGGGGAGGCCCAAACTCACCCCTCCACTTT.

This CDR3 is CSARSPGEEETQYF. CDR3 DNA: TGCAGTGCTAGGTCCCCGGGGGAGGAAGAGACCCAGTACTTC. The rearrangement links TRBV20-1 to TRBJ2-5, with D perhaps TRBD2 (6 bases). V lost 3 bases and J lost 3, with 14 bases in between. The CDR3 contains 14 residues. The germline V gene has CDR1 DFQATT and CDR2 SNEGSKA (reference sequence).

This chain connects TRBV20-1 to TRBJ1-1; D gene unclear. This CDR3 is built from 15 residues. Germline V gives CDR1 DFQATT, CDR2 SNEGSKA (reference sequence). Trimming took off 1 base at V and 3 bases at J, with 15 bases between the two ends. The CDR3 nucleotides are TGCAGTGCTAGAGTGGGAGGGATGGCGGACACTGAAGCTTTCTTT. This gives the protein CSARVGGMADTEAFF.

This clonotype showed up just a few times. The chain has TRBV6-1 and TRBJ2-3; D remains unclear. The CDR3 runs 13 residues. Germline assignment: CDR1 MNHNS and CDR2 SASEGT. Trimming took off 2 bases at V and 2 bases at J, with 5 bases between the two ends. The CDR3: CASSERNTDTQYF. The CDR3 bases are TGTGCCAGCAGTGAAAGGAACACAGATACGCAGTATTTT.

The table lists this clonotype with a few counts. CDR3 loop: CASSPWTGGLGTEAFF. The CDR3 bases are TGTGCCAGCAGCCCCTGGACAGGGGGCTTGGGTACTGAAGCTTTCTTT. V usage is TRBV3-1 and J usage is TRBJ1-1; 11 bases fit TRBD1. V shed 4 bases and J 5 bases; nucleotides not matched to a gene: 9. Germline V CDR1 and CDR2: LGHDT, YNNKEL (reference sequence). The CDR3 is made up of 16 amino acids.

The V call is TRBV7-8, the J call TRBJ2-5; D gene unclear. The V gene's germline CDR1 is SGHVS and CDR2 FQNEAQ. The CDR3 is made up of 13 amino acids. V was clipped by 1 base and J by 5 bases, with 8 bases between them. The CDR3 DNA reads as TGTGCCAGCAGCTTAGAACCCGTGGAGACCCAGTACTTC. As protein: CASSLEPVETQYF.

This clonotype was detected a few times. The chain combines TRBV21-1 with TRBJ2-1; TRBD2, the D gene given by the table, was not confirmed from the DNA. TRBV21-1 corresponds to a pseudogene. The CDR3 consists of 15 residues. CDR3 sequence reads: CASSKRSGRIYEQFF. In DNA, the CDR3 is TGTGCCAGCAGCAAAAGGAGCGGGAGGATTTATGAGCAGTTCTTC.

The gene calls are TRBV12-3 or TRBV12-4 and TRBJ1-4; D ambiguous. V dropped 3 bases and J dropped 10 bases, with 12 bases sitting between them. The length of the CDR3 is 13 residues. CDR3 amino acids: CASSLALKGKLFF. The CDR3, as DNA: TGTGCCAGCAGTTTGGCTCTGAAGGGAAAACTGTTTTTT.

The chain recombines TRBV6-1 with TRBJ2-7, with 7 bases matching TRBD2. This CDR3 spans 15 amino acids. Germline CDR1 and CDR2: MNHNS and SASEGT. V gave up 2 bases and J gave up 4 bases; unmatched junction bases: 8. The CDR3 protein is CASSELGGSLYEQYF. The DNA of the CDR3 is TGTGCCAGCAGTGAACTAGGCGGGAGTTTGTACGAGCAGTACTTC.

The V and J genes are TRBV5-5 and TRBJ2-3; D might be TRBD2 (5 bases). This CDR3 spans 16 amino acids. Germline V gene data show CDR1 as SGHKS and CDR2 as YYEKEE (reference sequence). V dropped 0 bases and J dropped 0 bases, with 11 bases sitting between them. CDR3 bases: TGTGCCAGCAGCTTGGTTGCGGAGGCGAGCACAGATACGCAGTATTTT. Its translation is CASSLVAEASTDTQYF.

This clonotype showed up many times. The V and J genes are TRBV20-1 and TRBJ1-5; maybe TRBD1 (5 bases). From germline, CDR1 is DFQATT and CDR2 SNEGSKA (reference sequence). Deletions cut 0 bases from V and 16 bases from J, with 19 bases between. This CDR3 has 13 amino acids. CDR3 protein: CSARDSIGARIHF. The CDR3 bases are TGCAGTGCTAGAGATTCGATAGGGGCACGCATTCATTTT.

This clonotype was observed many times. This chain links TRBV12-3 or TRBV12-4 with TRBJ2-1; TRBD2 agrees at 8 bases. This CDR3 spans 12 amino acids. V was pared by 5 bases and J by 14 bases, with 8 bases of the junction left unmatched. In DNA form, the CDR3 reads TGTGCCAGCAGTCCGGGCCCACTAGCGGAGTTCTTC. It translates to CASSPGPLAEFF.

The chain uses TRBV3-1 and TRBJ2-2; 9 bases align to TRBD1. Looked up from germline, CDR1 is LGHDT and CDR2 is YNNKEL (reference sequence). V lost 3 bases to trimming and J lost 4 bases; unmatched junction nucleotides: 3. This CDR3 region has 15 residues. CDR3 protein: CASSQRTGATGELFF. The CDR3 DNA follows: TGTGCCAGCAGCCAGAGGACAGGGGCCACCGGGGAGCTGTTTTTT.

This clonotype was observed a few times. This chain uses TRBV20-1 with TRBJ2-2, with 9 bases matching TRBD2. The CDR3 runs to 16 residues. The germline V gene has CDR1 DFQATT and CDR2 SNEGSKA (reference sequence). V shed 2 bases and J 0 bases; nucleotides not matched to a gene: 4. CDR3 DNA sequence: TGCAGTGCTAGAATAGCGGGGGCCGCGAACACCGGGGAGCTGTTTTTT. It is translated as CSARIAGAANTGELFF.